Described below is a single TCR beta chain sequence and its context. The antigen is not known. CDR3 length: 16 residues. Sequenced by immunoSEQ multiplex PCR; TCRdb stores in-frame clones only, minus some. The top ten hold about 20% of the sample, which has 15,000 to 20,000 clones, 80% seen once. The data derive from a study of PD-1 blockade in classical Hodgkin lymphoma. Findings of the study overall: Lower baseline TCR diversity marked trial partial responders and progressors. Possible causes of repertoire differences, disease activity or prior therapy, remain undefined. Compared with healthy donors, newly diagnosed patients reportedly showed lower baseline TCR diversity.

Time point here: cycle 4 day 1 (C4D1), after more than 5 weeks of nivolumab. Patients all relapsed after autologous stem cell transplantation, and there was variation in brentuximab vedotin exposure. Best overall response was complete response, partial response or progressive disease in these relapsed/refractory classical Hodgkin lymphoma patients. The receptor's source is a human donor with classical Hodgkin lymphoma. This sample comprised peripheral blood mononuclear cells (PBMCs), obtained before the fourth cycle of nivolumab. This sequence joins TRBV21-1 and TRBJ2-3. TRBV21-1 is a pseudogene. This CDR3 reads CASRVLLATVQDTQYF. CDR3 nucleotides: TGTGCCAGCAGGGTTCTGTTAGCTACAGTCCAAGATACGCAGTATTTT.